What follows is one TCR beta chain and its context. This sample was included in a study of blood T cell repertoires in COVID-19. Study summary: COVID-19 samples from acute and convalescent phases originated in the United States, Italy and Spain. Sources were T cells, B-cell-depleted T cells, or PBMCs; the material itself was cDNA or gDNA.

The Seattle patients joined while their infection was active and were tracked longitudinally afterward. As handled by the study authors: Estimates of nucleated cell counts were drawn from the amplification of reference gene primers. Using immunoSEQ multiplex PCR, the repertoire was profiled, and TCRdb retains in-frame clones only, with some absent. For V, J and clone size, that table is used; D and trimming come from the DNA. The sample holds about 340,000 clones; about 90% are singletons and the top ten take around 6%. The ends lost 5 bases at V and 3 bases at J; junction bases unmatched: 7. There are 16 residues in the CDR3. The V gene's germline CDR1 is SGHTA and CDR2 FQGNSA.

The receptor was derived from a woman between 50 and 59 years old with COVID-19, enrolled during active disease. Sequenced input: peripheral blood. V gene TRBV7-2 combines with J gene TRBJ1-6, with 7 nucleotides matching TRBD1. CDR3 DNA sequence: TGTGCCAGCAGCCCCCAGACAGGGAGCTATAATTCACCCCTCCACTTT. Protein: CASSPQTGSYNSPLHF. The entire variable domain, with the rest obtained from reference TRBV7-2 and TRBJ1-6, is as follows: GAGVSQSPSNKVTEKGKDVELRCDPISGHTALYWYRQSLGQGLEFLIYFQGNSAPDKSGLPSDRFSAERTGGSVSTLTIQRTQQEDSAVYLCASSPQTGSYNSPLHFGNGTRLTVT.